This T cell receptor (beta chain) was captured by sequencing in a study of tumor-infiltrating lymphocytes in localized non-small cell lung cancer. Study overall: Some samples were collected after neoadjuvant chemotherapy; smokers, never-smokers and several histologies were included. Each patient gave resected tumor and non-adjacent uninvolved lung tissue.

Findings and limits, study-wide: Tumors had more T cell infiltration than uninvolved lung, per TCRbeta sequencing and CD3 counts. Different pieces of the same tissue went to different assays, confounding technical variation with intratumor heterogeneity.

This table comes from immunoSEQ multiplex PCR, and its TCRdb copy is limited to in-frame clones, with some not included. Of thousands of clones in the sample, under 80% are singletons; the top ten hold about 13%. This clone was found a few times. Its antigen is as yet unknown. The CDR3 extends over 14 amino acids. CDR1 and CDR2 (germline): SGHRS, YFSETQ. Trimming cost V 4 bases and J 6 bases; bases outside gene matches: 5. This chain connects TRBV5-1 to TRBJ2-3; the match to TRBD1 covers 10 bases. The TCR comes from a human donor with non-small cell lung cancer. Sequences were obtained from uninvolved lung tissue not adjacent to the tumor. The CDR3 loop reads CASSHPDRGDTQYF. In nucleotides, the CDR3 is TGCGCCAGCAGCCATCCGGACAGGGGGGATACGCAGTATTTT.